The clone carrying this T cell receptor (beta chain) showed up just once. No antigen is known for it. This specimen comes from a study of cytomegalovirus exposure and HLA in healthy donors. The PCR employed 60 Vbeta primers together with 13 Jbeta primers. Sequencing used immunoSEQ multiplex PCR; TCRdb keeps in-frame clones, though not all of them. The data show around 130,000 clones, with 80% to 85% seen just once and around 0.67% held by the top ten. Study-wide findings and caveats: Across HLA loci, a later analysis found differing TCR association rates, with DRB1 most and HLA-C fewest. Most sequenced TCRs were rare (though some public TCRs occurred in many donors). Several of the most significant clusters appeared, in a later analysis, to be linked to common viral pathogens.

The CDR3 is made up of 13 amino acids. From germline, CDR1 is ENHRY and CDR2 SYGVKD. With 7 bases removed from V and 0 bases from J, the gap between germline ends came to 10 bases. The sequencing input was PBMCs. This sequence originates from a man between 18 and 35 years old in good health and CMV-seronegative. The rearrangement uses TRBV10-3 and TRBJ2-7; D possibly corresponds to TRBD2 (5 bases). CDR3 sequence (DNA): TGTGCCATCACCGGGGTGGGCTCCTACGAGCAGTACTTC. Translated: CAITGVGSYEQYF.